The rows below give T cell receptor beta chains drawn from one sample of a study of blood T cell repertoires in COVID-19. The repertoire was sequenced with immunoSEQ multiplex PCR; TCRdb's copy has only in-frame clones and lacks some. The data show around 120,000 clones, just over 90% seen once. The sequenced sample consisted of peripheral blood. These receptors were collected from a human donor with active COVID-19. The donor label of this sample is uncertain. CDR3s include the opening cysteine and the closing phenylalanine or tryptophan. The D gene is left open where the match is weak. A clone size is listed for some rows: how often the clone was seen (once, few, many), or a class if it is expanded.

TRBV4-1	TRBJ2-7	NA	NA	TGCGCCAGCAGCCTTAGGGGGGGACCGGACTACGAGCAGTACTTC	CASSLRGGPDYEQYF
TRBV5-3	TRBJ2-3	TRBD2	NA	TGTGCCAGAAGCCTAGGACTAGCGGGGCCAGATACGCAGTATTTT	CARSLGLAGPDTQYF
TRBV19	TRBJ1-2	NA	NA	TGTGCCAGTAGTCCGGGACAAGCTAACTATGGCTACACCTTC	CASSPGQANYGYTF
TRBV19	TRBJ2-3	NA	NA	TGTGCCAGTAGTATATTCTCCAGCACAGATACGCAGTATTTT	CASSIFSSTDTQYF
TRBV5-1	TRBJ1-4	NA	NA	TGCGCCAGCAGCTTCCCAGGGGCTGAAAAACTGTTTTTT	CASSFPGAEKLFF
TRBV5-6	TRBJ2-4	NA	NA	TGTGCCAGCAGCTTTCTTTTGCAGGGCAAAAACATTCAGTACTTC	CASSFLLQGKNIQYF
TRBV27	TRBJ1-5	NA	NA	TGTGCCAGCAGTAGCCGGGGTGGCAATCAGCCCCAGCATTTT	CASSSRGGNQPQHF
TRBV5-4	TRBJ1-2	NA	once	TGTGCCAGCAGCTTGGACAGGGTGGGTGGGTATGGCTACACCTTC	CASSLDRVGGYGYTF
TRBV18	TRBJ2-5	NA	NA	TGTGCCAGCTCACCTAACCAAGAGACCCAGTACTTC	CASSPNQETQYF
TRBV3-1/TRBV3-2	TRBJ2-1	NA	NA	TGTGCCAGCAGCCAAGCCCTCCGACAGAAATTCTACAATGAGCAGTTCTTC	CASSQALRQKFYNEQFF
TRBV19	TRBJ2-7	NA	NA	TGTGCCAGCCGGGGACTGAGTTCCTACGAGCAGTACTTC	CASRGLSSYEQYF
TRBV7-7	TRBJ2-5	NA	NA	TGTGCCAGCAGCTTAGTTATCGGTGCCCCGGAGACCCAGTACTTC	CASSLVIGAPETQYF
TRBV11-2	TRBJ1-2	NA	NA	TGTGCCAGCAGCTCAGAAGTAACTAACACCTATGGCTACACCTTC	CASSSEVTNTYGYTF
TRBV5-1	TRBJ1-1	NA	NA	TGCGCCAGCAGCTTGACGGGAGCGGAGACTGAAGCTTTCTTT	CASSLTGAETEAFF
TRBV28	TRBJ1-2	TRBD1	NA	TGTGCCAGCAGTTCGCCCGGGACAGGGGCCTTTTTTCTAGGCTACACCTTC	CASSSPGTGAFFLGYTF
TRBV7-9	TRBJ1-2	TRBD1	NA	TGTGCCAGCAGCGTCCACCGGGACAGGGCTAGCTACACCTTC	CASSVHRDRASYTF
TRBV7-7	TRBJ2-5	TRBD1	NA	TGTGCTAGCAGCCCCGGACAGGGCAATTTGGAGACCCAGTACTTC	CASSPGQGNLETQYF
TRBV28	TRBJ1-2	TRBD1	NA	TGTGCCAGCAGTTCCGTGCCAGGGGGCCGAAGGCCTGGGGAAAATAACTATGGCTACACCTTC	CASSSVPGGRRPGENNYGYTF
TRBV11-3	TRBJ2-2	NA	NA	TGTGCCAGCAGCTTCAGGGGTACCGGGGAGCTGTTTTTT	CASSFRGTGELFF
TRBV5-4	TRBJ2-1	NA	NA	TGTGCCAGCAGCTTGGGCCAGGGTAATATCAATGAGCAGTTCTTC	CASSLGQGNINEQFF
TRBV10-3	TRBJ1-1	NA	NA	TGTGCCATCAGTGAGTCCCAAGGGGTAATGAACACTGAAGCTTTCTTT	CAISESQGVMNTEAFF
TRBV29-1	TRBJ1-1	NA	NA	TGCAGCGTCCCCCAGGGTACTAACGAGGCTTTCTTT	CSVPQGTNEAFF
TRBV3-1/TRBV3-2	TRBJ1-2	NA	few	TGTGCCAGCAGCTCCCGTTTTAACTATGGCTACACCTTC	CASSSRFNYGYTF
TRBV13	TRBJ2-1	NA	NA	TGTGCCAGCAGCTTAGGCGGAGGCTACAATGAGCAGTTCTTC	CASSLGGGYNEQFF
TRBV7-9	TRBJ2-1	NA	NA	TGTGCCAGCAGCTTAGAGCGGCGGAGCTCCTACAATGAGCAGTTCTTC	CASSLERRSSYNEQFF
TRBV6-1	TRBJ2-1	TRBD2	NA	TGTGCCAGCAGTGAAGATCTAGCGGGAAGCAAATACAATGAGCAGTTCTTC	CASSEDLAGSKYNEQFF
TRBV5-4	TRBJ1-3	NA	NA	TGTGCCAGCAGCTTAGGGGGGTTCGGCGGGAGCTCTGGAAACACCATATATTTT	CASSLGGFGGSSGNTIYF
TRBV2	TRBJ1-2	TRBD1	NA	TGTGCCAGCAGCGGACAGGGAGTCAGTGGCTACACCTTC	CASSGQGVSGYTF
TRBV7-2	TRBJ1-4	TRBD1	NA	TGTGCCAGCAGCTTGGACAGGGGTGCTAATGAAAAACTGTTTTTT	CASSLDRGANEKLFF
TRBV2	TRBJ1-4	NA	NA	TGTGCCAGCAGTGTATCGTCGTCGGAACCAGGAAAACTGTTTTTT	CASSVSSSEPGKLFF
TRBV7-2	TRBJ2-5	NA	once	TGTGCCAGCAGCTTAGGCCACAAAGAGACCCAGTACTTC	CASSLGHKETQYF
TRBV2	TRBJ2-4	NA	NA	TGTGCCAGCAGTGGGCCTACTCTAGCGCCCCCCTTC	CASSGPTLAPPF
TRBV7-2	TRBJ2-7	TRBD1	NA	TGTGCCAGCAGCTTACGGCAGGGGGCCGCCTACGAGCAGTACTTC	CASSLRQGAAYEQYF
TRBV19	TRBJ1-5	NA	NA	TGTGCCAGTAGTCCGGGTCGCAATCAGCCCCAGCATTTT	CASSPGRNQPQHF
TRBV4-1	TRBJ2-2	NA	NA	TGCGCCAGCAGCCAGGTAGCTAACACCGGGGAGCTGTTTTTT	CASSQVANTGELFF
TRBV5-6	TRBJ1-2	TRBD1	NA	TGTGCCAGCAGGTCGACAGGGAACTATGGCTACACCTTC	CASRSTGNYGYTF
TRBV19	TRBJ1-1	NA	NA	TGTGCCAGTAGTATACCCAGACAGGCCACCACTGAAGCTTTCTTT	CASSIPRQATTEAFF
TRBV28	TRBJ1-4	TRBD1	once	TGTGCCAGCAGGACGCCGTTAGGGGGCGGTAATGAAAAACTGTTTTTT	CASRTPLGGGNEKLFF
TRBV19	TRBJ1-2	TRBD1	NA	TGTGCCAGCGCTCCCACCGGGACAGGGAACTATGGCTACACCTTC	CASAPTGTGNYGYTF
TRBV10-2	TRBJ1-5	TRBD1	NA	TGCGCCAGCCAAGACAGGGGAAATCAGCCCCAGCATTTT	CASQDRGNQPQHF
TRBV9	TRBJ2-1	TRBD2	NA	TGTGCCAGCAGCGTAGTTGGACTAGCGGACAATGAGCAGTTCTTC	CASSVVGLADNEQFF
TRBV7-8	TRBJ2-1	TRBD1	NA	TGTGCCAGCAGCTCAGCCCTGACAGGGTTGAGTGAGCAGTTCTTC	CASSSALTGLSEQFF
TRBV5-5	TRBJ2-3	NA	NA	TGTGCCAGCAGACCCAACAGGGTGCTGGGCACAGATACGCAGTATTTT	CASRPNRVLGTDTQYF
TRBV19	TRBJ1-2	NA	NA	TGTGCCAGTAGTGCGGAAAACTATGGCTACACCTTC	CASSAENYGYTF
TRBV6-5	TRBJ2-1	NA	NA	TGTGCCAGCAACCCCCCGTCGGGGTATGAGCAGTTCTTC	CASNPPSGYEQFF